Each of the 5 T cell receptor beta chains below was sequenced from the same sample in a study of cytomegalovirus exposure and HLA in healthy donors (dated 2017 in TCRdb). Library generation was performed with the immunoSEQ multiplex PCR assay. Here the immuneACCESS table is served through TCRdb, limited to in-frame sequences with V and J called. Missing clones are a known gap in these copies; in checked studies unresolved V genes cover under half, and the rest lacks a known reason. In this sample the table shows tens of thousands of clones, roughly nine tenths of which occur a single time. The ten largest clones capture 8.4% of the sample. Sequenced sample: PBMCs. Every receptor here comes from a woman aged 18-30 years in good health and CMV-seropositive.

This clone appeared a single time. The chain joins TRBV30 to TRBJ1-2; TRBD1 aligns across 10 bases. The V segment lost 1 base and the J segment 6 bases; nucleotides outside the gene matches: 17. The germline CDR1 and CDR2 sequences are GTSNPN and SVGIG (reference sequence). This CDR3 spans 18 amino acids. CDR3 protein: CAWSATGGRFFGSNGYTF. The CDR3 nucleotides read TGTGCCTGGAGTGCGACAGGGGGCCGATTTTTTGGATCGAATGGCTACACCTTC.

This sequence joins TRBV6-1 and TRBJ2-5; possibly TRBD2 for D (7 bases). The CDR3 extends over 16 amino acids. The germline V gene has CDR1 MNHNS and CDR2 SASEGT. Between the trimmed V and J ends, which lost 2 bases and 5 bases, there was a span of 18 bases. In DNA, the CDR3 is TGTGCCAGCAGTGAATTGGCGGGGGCCGGGGGGGAGACCCAGTACTTC. Translating it yields CASSELAGAGGETQYF.

The chain uses TRBV6-6 and TRBJ1-5; possible D gene TRBD1, 5 bases. The germline V gene has CDR1 MNHNY and CDR2 SVGAGI (reference sequence). Trimming stripped 5 bases from V and 3 bases from J, with 11 bases between. The CDR3 totals 14 residues. CDR3 region: CASSPRGINQPQHF. As DNA, the CDR3 is TGTGCCAGCAGTCCCCGGGGGATCAATCAGCCCCAGCATTTT.

Only a few counts were recorded for this clone. V and J are TRBV28 and TRBJ2-1; 9 positions agree with TRBD2. V lost 11 bases and J lost 7; bases outside the gene matches: 6. The length of the CDR3 is 12 residues. In germline, CDR1 is MDHEN, CDR2 SYDVKM. DNA of the CDR3: TGTGCCGGCGGGGGGGCCACTAATGAGCAGTTCTTC. It codes for CAGGGATNEQFF.

The chain joins TRBV2 to TRBJ2-7; 7 bases agree with TRBD2. The V and J ends lost 8 bases and 1 base, in that order; junction bases with no gene match: 8. This CDR3 spans 14 amino acids. Germline V CDR1 and CDR2: SNHLY, FYNNEI. The CDR3, as DNA: TGTGCCAGCTGGAAGGCGGGGGTGTCCTACGAGCAGTACTTC. Encoded protein: CASWKAGVSYEQYF.